What follows are 30 T cell receptor beta chains derived from one specimen sequenced in a study of cytomegalovirus exposure and HLA in healthy donors. PCR used 60 Vbeta primers and 13 Jbeta primers. Generated by immunoSEQ multiplex PCR, the TCRdb table keeps only in-frame clones and is missing some. The sample records under 150,000 clones, about 80% being singletons. The sample consisted of PBMCs. These receptors were taken from a woman in her forties in good health and CMV-seropositive.

The rearrangement links TRBV19 to TRBJ2-7; the match to TRBD1 covers 8 bases. Germline assignment: CDR1 LNHDA and CDR2 SQIVND (reference sequence). This CDR3 has 15 residues. V was clipped by 1 base and J by 2 bases; unmatched bases: 4. In DNA form, the CDR3 reads TGTGCCAGTAGTATAGCCGCAGGGGGCCCCTACGAGCAGTACTTC. It specifies CASSIAAGGPYEQYF.

Remarks on this clone: At the DNA level, this CDR3 is encoded by other sequences in the same sample as well. The chain employs TRBV5-1 and TRBJ2-7, with 10 bases matching TRBD2. The CDR3 loop spans 15 amino acids. The J segment lost 7 bases and the V segment lost 1 base, leaving 8 bases of the junction unmatched. From germline, CDR1 is SGHRS and CDR2 YFSETQ. Here the CDR3 reads CASSLFLAGEGEQYF. Written as DNA, the CDR3 is TGCGCCAGCAGCTTGTTCCTAGCGGGAGAGGGTGAGCAGTACTTC.

The chain couples TRBV7-2 to TRBJ2-7; 11 nucleotides align to TRBD2. CDR3 length equals 14 residues. The germline V gene encodes CDR1 SGHTA and CDR2 FQGNSA. With V trimmed by 7 bases and J by 6 bases, 8 bases remained unmatched. CDR3 in amino acids: CASTQLAGDSEQYF. CDR3 nucleotide sequence: TGTGCCAGCACCCAACTAGCGGGAGATTCCGAGCAGTACTTC.

The rearrangement uses TRBV4-1 and TRBJ2-3, with D perhaps matching TRBD2 (6 bases). The CDR3 has 13 residues. Trimming pared 1 base from V and 8 bases from J, leaving 10 bases between. In germline, CDR1 is MGHRA, CDR2 YSYEKL. CDR3 region: CASSQGPGGTQYF. CDR3 nucleotides: TGCGCCAGCAGCCAAGGGCCCGGGGGTACGCAGTATTTT.

This clone appeared a few times. The chain combines TRBV18 with TRBJ2-7; D is unresolved. The CDR3 is made up of 12 amino acids. The V end was cut by 4 bases, the J end by 5 bases, with 9 bases between. Germline V gene lookup returns CDR1 KGHSH and CDR2 LQKENI. CDR3 region: CASSQSRDEQYF. CDR3 sequence (DNA): TGTGCCAGCTCACAGTCCCGGGACGAGCAGTACTTC.

The chain employs TRBV28 and TRBJ1-4, with D unresolved. Per the germline V gene, CDR1 is MDHEN and CDR2 is SYDVKM. The CDR3 has 12 residues. Trimming cost V 2 bases and J 10 bases, with 8 bases left between them. CDR3 nucleotides: TGTGCCAGCAGTTTAACGGGAGGAAAACTGTTTTTT. Protein: CASSLTGGKLFF.

The chain combines TRBV27 with TRBJ2-5; 11 bases line up with TRBD2. CDR3 length: 17 residues. CDR1 MNHEY and CDR2 SMNVEV come from the germline V gene (reference sequence). V shed 7 bases, J shed 7 bases, and the junction held 17 bases outside the gene matches. The CDR3 coding sequence is TGTGCCAGCACCGAAATGGGGACTAGCGGAGAAGGGGTGACCCAGTACTTC. It specifies CASTEMGTSGEGVTQYF.

The chain uses TRBV28 and TRBJ2-3; D is possibly TRBD1 (5 bases). The CDR3 spans 15 residues. The germline V and J ends were trimmed by 6 bases and 2 bases, with 15 bases remaining between them. CDR1 MDHEN and CDR2 SYDVKM come from the germline V gene. The DNA of the CDR3 is TGTGCCAGCAGCCCCGGGCCTGGGGCCACAGATACGCAGTATTTT. As protein: CASSPGPGATDTQYF.

The chain links TRBV6-5 to TRBJ2-5; TRBD1 agrees at 7 bases. The J call may be wrong; the DNA end is better matched by TRBJ2-7. CDR3 length equals 16 residues. In germline, CDR1 is MNHEY, CDR2 SVGAGI. Here the CDR3 DNA reads TGTGCCAGCAGTTATTCAACAGGGGAGACCTCCTACGAGCAGTACTTC. This sequence encodes CASSYSTGETSYEQYF.

This clone was found once. This chain uses TRBV19 with TRBJ2-3, with TRBD2 identical over 8 bases. Per the germline V gene, CDR1 is LNHDA and CDR2 is SQIVND (reference sequence). The CDR3 covers 17 residues. V shed 4 bases, J shed 3 bases, and the junction held 12 bases outside the gene matches. CDR3 amino acids: CASSTRVIAGSTDTQYF. The CDR3, as DNA: TGTGCCAGTAGTACGCGGGTGATAGCGGGATCAACAGATACGCAGTATTTT.

The gene calls are TRBV5-1 and TRBJ2-3, with D possibly matching TRBD2 (6 bases). V shed 0 bases and J shed 3 bases, with 14 bases lying between them. Per the germline V gene, CDR1 is SGHRS and CDR2 is YFSETQ. The CDR3 spans 16 residues. CDR3 sequence reads: CASSLALGGATDTQYF. CDR3 DNA: TGCGCCAGCAGCTTGGCCCTGGGGGGTGCGACAGATACGCAGTATTTT. Looking up the rest from reference TRBV5-1 and TRBJ2-3 gives the full variable domain: KAGVTQTPRYLIKTRGQQVTLSCSPISGHRSVSWYQQTPGQGLQFLFEYFSETQRNKGNFPGRFSGRQFSNSRSEMNVSTLELGDSALYLCASSLALGGATDTQYFGPGTRLTVL.

The chain has TRBV13 and TRBJ1-1, with 8 bases aligning to TRBD1. The V gene's germline CDR1 is PRHDT and CDR2 FYEKMQ (reference sequence). The ends lost 5 bases at V and 1 base at J; junction bases unmatched: 3. The CDR3 loop spans 14 amino acids. The CDR3 protein is CASSAGTGNTEAFF. The CDR3 nucleotides are TGTGCCAGCAGCGCCGGGACAGGGAACACTGAAGCTTTCTTT.

The chain carries TRBV19 and TRBJ2-5; 8 positions agree with TRBD2. Trimming took 1 base from V and 3 from J; bases not matched to a gene: 1. Germline assignment: CDR1 LNHDA and CDR2 SQIVND (reference sequence). The CDR3 runs 14 residues. This chain's CDR3 is CASSIGSGKETQYF. CDR3 DNA sequence: TGTGCCAGTAGTATAGGTAGCGGGAAAGAGACCCAGTACTTC.

The chain joins TRBV7-8 to TRBJ2-7, with D possibly being TRBD2 (5 bases). There are 14 residues in the CDR3. Germline V gene lookup returns CDR1 SGHVS and CDR2 FQNEAQ. Trimming left V 5 bases short and J 7 bases short, with 18 bases between. This chain's CDR3 is CASSRAAFHLEQYF. In DNA, the CDR3 is TGTGCCAGCAGCCGAGCGGCCTTTCACTTGGAGCAGTACTTC.

This clone has only a few counts. This chain joins TRBV9 and TRBJ1-5; perhaps TRBD1 as D (5 bases). This CDR3 region has 14 residues. Germline CDR1 reads SGDLS; CDR2 reads YYNGEE. Between the trimmed V and J ends, which lost 4 bases and 4 bases, there was a span of 12 bases. Written as DNA, the CDR3 is TGTGCCAGCAGCCCCGGACGGGGGAATCAGCCCCAGCATTTT. Protein product: CASSPGRGNQPQHF.

The chain recombines TRBV14 with TRBJ1-1, with 10 bases aligning to TRBD1. CDR3 length: 15 amino acids. Germline loops: CDR1 SGHDN, CDR2 FVKESK. J gave up 10 bases and V 5 bases, and 13 bases lay outside the gene matches. CDR3 residues: CASSSQTGGGSRAFF. The CDR3 DNA follows: TGTGCCAGCAGCTCCCAGACAGGGGGCGGGAGTAGAGCTTTCTTT.

The chain combines TRBV7-8 with TRBJ1-5, with 7 positions matching TRBD1. CDR3 size: 15 residues. With 5 bases clipped from V and 3 bases from J, the junction kept 7 bases outside the gene matches. The germline V gene encodes CDR1 SGHVS and CDR2 FQNEAQ. The CDR3 region has the DNA TGTGCCAGCAGCCGACGGACAGGCGTCAATCAGCCCCAGCATTTT. It yields the protein CASSRRTGVNQPQHF.

The chain joins TRBV4-1 to TRBJ1-1; possible D gene TRBD1, 5 bases. CDR1 MGHRA and CDR2 YSYEKL come from the germline V gene. V was cut by 1 base and J by 3 bases, with 9 bases left in between. This CDR3 is built from 14 residues. Here the CDR3 reads CASSQVLGDTEAFF. The CDR3 nucleotides read TGCGCCAGCAGCCAAGTTCTAGGGGACACTGAAGCTTTCTTT.

This clone has just a few counts. The rearrangement uses TRBV19 and TRBJ2-7, with TRBD2 matching 7 bases. V lost 3 bases and J lost 2; bases outside the gene matches: 4. Looked up from germline, CDR1 is LNHDA and CDR2 is SQIVND (reference sequence). This CDR3 region has 14 residues. CDR3 nucleotides: TGTGCCAGTAGTATTCCCGGGGGGACCTACGAGCAGTACTTC. The encoded protein is CASSIPGGTYEQYF. Together with reference TRBV19 and TRBJ2-7, the CDR3 gives the full variable domain: DGGITQSPKYLFRKEGQNVTLSCEQNLNHDAMYWYRQDPGQGLRLIYYSQIVNDFQKGDIAEGYSVSREKKESFPLTVTSAQKNPTAFYLCASSIPGGTYEQYFGPGTRLTVT.

The V call is TRBV28, the J call TRBJ2-7; 7 nucleotides match TRBD1. Germline lookup yields CDR1 MDHEN and CDR2 SYDVKM. After removal of 4 bases from V and 2 bases from J, the junction contained 5 bases not matched to a gene. The CDR3 sequence is 14 residues long. DNA of the CDR3: TGTGCCAGCAGTTCGGGACAGCTGCCCTACGAGCAGTACTTC. The encoded protein is CASSSGQLPYEQYF.

The chain couples TRBV7-9 to TRBJ2-5; tentative D call: TRBD2 (6 bases). Germline CDR1 reads SEHNR; CDR2 reads FQNEAQ (reference sequence). Between the trimmed V and J ends, which lost 8 bases and 5 bases, there was a span of 9 bases. This CDR3 comprises 11 residues. CDR3 coding DNA: TGTGCCAGCGCCCGGGGGGAGACCCAGTACTTC. Amino acids: CASARGETQYF. Full variable domain (missing parts from reference TRBV7-9 and TRBJ2-5): DTGVSQNPRHKITKRGQNVTFRCDPISEHNRLYWYRQTLGQGPEFLTYFQNEAQLEKSRLLSDRFSAERPKGSFSTLEIQRTEQGDSAMYLCASARGETQYFGPGTRLLVL.

V is TRBV5-1 and J is TRBJ1-4; TRBD1 is a possible D gene (5 bases). Germline assignment: CDR1 SGHRS and CDR2 YFSETQ. CDR3 length: 16 residues. Trimming took off 0 bases at V and 8 bases at J, with 17 bases between the two ends. CDR3 DNA: TGCGCCAGCAGCTTGGACCCGCAGGGTTCAAACGAAAAACTGTTTTTT. The encoded protein is CASSLDPQGSNEKLFF.

This chain connects TRBV5-1 to TRBJ1-2; possible D gene TRBD1, 5 bases. Germline values: CDR1 SGHRS, CDR2 YFSETQ. The CDR3 loop spans 14 amino acids. Trimming stripped 3 bases from V and 5 bases from J, with 14 bases between. The CDR3: CASSSSVQDYGYTF. As DNA, the CDR3 is TGCGCCAGCAGCTCCTCGGTACAGGATTATGGCTACACCTTC.

This sequence joins TRBV18 and TRBJ1-3; TRBD1 is a possible D gene (5 bases). Trimming pared 4 bases from V and 0 bases from J, leaving 10 bases between. The germline V gene has CDR1 KGHSH and CDR2 LQKENI. CDR3 length equals 15 residues. CDR3 nucleotide sequence: TGTGCCAGCTCACGGGGGGAGAGCTCTGGAAACACCATATATTTT. Translated: CASSRGESSGNTIYF.

As to this clone: A read error may produce the germline difference seen at one junction end. The chain is built from TRBV7-9 and TRBJ2-7; 8 bases map to TRBD1. CDR1 is SEHNR, CDR2 FQNEAQ, per germline (reference sequence). The CDR3 runs 17 residues. The CDR3 loop reads CSSSNRPGTGKSYEQYF. Here the CDR3 DNA reads TGTTCCAGCAGCAACCGGCCAGGGACAGGTAAAAGCTACGAGCAGTACTTC.

The count of this clone is one. This sequence joins TRBV5-1 and TRBJ2-3; TRBD1 matches at 7 bases. The CDR3 has 13 residues. The V and J ends lost 3 bases and 4 bases, in that order; junction bases with no gene match: 2. Germline V gene lookup returns CDR1 SGHRS and CDR2 YFSETQ. The CDR3 here is CASSSQGADTQYF. For the CDR3, the DNA is TGCGCCAGCAGCTCTCAGGGGGCAGATACGCAGTATTTT.

The chain uses TRBV15 and TRBJ2-3; D gene ambiguous. Per germline, CDR1 LNHNV and CDR2 YYDKDF (reference sequence). This CDR3 is built from 18 residues. The V end was cut by 0 bases, the J end by 0 bases, with 16 bases between. CDR3: CATSRDIARPSSTDTQYF. DNA for the CDR3: TGTGCCACCAGCAGAGATATCGCTAGACCCTCTAGCACAGATACGCAGTATTTT.

The V and J genes are TRBV29-1 and TRBJ1-1; D gene ambiguous. V was shortened by 2 bases and J by 0 bases, with 10 bases between the two germline ends. In germline, CDR1 is SQVTM, CDR2 ANQGSEA. CDR3 length equals 14 residues. In DNA form, the CDR3 reads TGCAGCGTTGAATATGGTCGGTTGAACACTGAAGCTTTCTTT. It encodes CSVEYGRLNTEAFF.

The V gene is TRBV4-2, the J gene TRBJ2-7, with D tentatively TRBD2 (6 bases). Per the germline V gene, CDR1 is LGHNA and CDR2 is YNFKEQ. Trimming stripped 3 bases from V and 7 bases from J, with 19 bases between. CDR3 length equals 15 residues. The CDR3 reads CASSQGEGGAREQYF. Written as DNA, the CDR3 is TGTGCCAGCAGCCAGGGAGAGGGCGGGGCGCGGGAGCAGTACTTC.

This chain links TRBV15 with TRBJ2-4, with TRBD2 as a possible D gene (7 bases). The ends were cut back, 7 bases at V and 2 bases at J, with 18 bases in the middle. This CDR3 is 16 amino acids long. Germline CDR1 reads LNHNV; CDR2 reads YYDKDF (reference sequence). CDR3 protein: CATTKPEGGSKNIQYF. CDR3 in DNA: TGTGCCACCACTAAACCTGAGGGGGGGTCCAAAAACATTCAGTACTTC.